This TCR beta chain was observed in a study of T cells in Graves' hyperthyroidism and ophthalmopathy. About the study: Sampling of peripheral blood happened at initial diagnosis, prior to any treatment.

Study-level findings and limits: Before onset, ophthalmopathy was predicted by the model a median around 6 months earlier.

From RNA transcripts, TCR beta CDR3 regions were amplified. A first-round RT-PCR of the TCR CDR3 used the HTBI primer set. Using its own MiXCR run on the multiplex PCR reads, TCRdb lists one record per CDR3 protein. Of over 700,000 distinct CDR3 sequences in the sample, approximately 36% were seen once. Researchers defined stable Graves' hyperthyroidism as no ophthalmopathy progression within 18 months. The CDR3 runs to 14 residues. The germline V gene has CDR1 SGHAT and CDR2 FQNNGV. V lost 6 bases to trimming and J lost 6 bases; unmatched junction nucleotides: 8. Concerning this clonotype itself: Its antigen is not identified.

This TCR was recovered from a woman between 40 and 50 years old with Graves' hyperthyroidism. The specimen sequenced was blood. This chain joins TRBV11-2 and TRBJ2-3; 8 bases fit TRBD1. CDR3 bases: TGTGCCAGCAGAAAACAGGGGGTCGGGGATACGCAGTATTTT. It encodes CASRKQGVGDTQYF.